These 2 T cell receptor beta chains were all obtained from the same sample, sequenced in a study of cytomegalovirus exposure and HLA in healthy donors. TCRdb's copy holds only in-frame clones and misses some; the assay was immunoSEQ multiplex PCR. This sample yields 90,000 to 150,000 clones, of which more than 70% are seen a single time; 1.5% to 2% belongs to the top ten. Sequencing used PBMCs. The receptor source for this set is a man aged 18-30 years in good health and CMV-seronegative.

DNA of the CDR3: TGCAGCGTTACCCGATCCGGGACAGTGAACACTGAAGCTTTCTTT. Protein: CSVTRSGTVNTEAFF. The chain employs TRBV29-1 and TRBJ1-1; 7 nucleotides align to TRBD1. Germline loops: CDR1 SQVTM, CDR2 ANQGSEA. The CDR3 spans 15 residues. The junction had 9 bases not matched to a gene; V was cut back by 5 bases and J by 0 bases.

The CDR3, as DNA: TGTGCCAGTAATGCGGGACTAGCGGGAGTCCCCGGGGAGCTGTTTTTT. This translates into CASNAGLAGVPGELFF. The chain employs TRBV19 and TRBJ2-2; 14 bases are shared with TRBD2. The CDR3 is made up of 16 amino acids. The germline CDR1 and CDR2 sequences are LNHDA and SQIVND (reference sequence). The V gene end was trimmed by 7 bases and the J gene end by 6 bases; junction bases not matched to a gene: 7.